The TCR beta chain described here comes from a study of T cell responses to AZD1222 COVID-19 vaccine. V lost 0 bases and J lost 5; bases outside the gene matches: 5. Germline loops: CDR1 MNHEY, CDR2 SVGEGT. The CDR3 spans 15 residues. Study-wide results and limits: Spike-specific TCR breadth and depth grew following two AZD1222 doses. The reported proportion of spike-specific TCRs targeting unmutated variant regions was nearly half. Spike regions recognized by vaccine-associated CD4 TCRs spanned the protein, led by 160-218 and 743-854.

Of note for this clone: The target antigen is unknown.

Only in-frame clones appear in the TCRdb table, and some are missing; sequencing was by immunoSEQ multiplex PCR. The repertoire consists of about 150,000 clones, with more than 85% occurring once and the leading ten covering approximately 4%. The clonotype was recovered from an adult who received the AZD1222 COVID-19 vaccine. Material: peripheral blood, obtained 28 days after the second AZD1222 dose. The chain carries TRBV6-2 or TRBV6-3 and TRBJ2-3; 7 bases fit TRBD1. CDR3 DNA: TGTGCCAGCAGTTACTCGATCGCAGGGGGAGATACGCAGTATTTT. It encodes CASSYSIAGGDTQYF.